This is a list of T cell receptor beta chains from one sample in a study of beta chain features in type 1 diabetes. Generated by immunoSEQ multiplex PCR, the TCRdb table keeps only in-frame clones and is missing some. The repertoire has 640,000 or so clones, 13% of them found once; the top ten carry approximately 0.022%. The specimen was naive CD4+ T cells from blood. The receptors come from a man aged 18 to 29 with type 1 diabetes. Both conserved end residues are part of each CDR3. A D gene is named only where the DNA matches it firmly. A row's size may be missing; if present it is once, few, many or a size class.

V,D,J,size,DNA,CDR3
TRBV27,TRBD1,TRBJ1-5,.,TGTGCCAGCAGTTCAACAGGGGGAGGTCAGCCCCAGCATTTT,CASSSTGGGQPQHF
TRBV19,.,TRBJ2-3,few,TGTGCCAGTAGTACGGAGGGGTCCTTCGGCACAGATACGCAGTATTTT,CASSTEGSFGTDTQYF
TRBV30,.,TRBJ1-2,few,TGTGCCTGGATAGGACAGAACTATGGCTACACCTTC,CAWIGQNYGYTF
TRBV30,.,TRBJ1-4,.,TGTGCCTGGAGTGCCAGGGGTAGGGAAAAACTGTTTTTT,CAWSARGREKLFF
TRBV15,.,TRBJ1-1,.,TGTGCCACCAGCAGAGATCCCCAGGGAAACACTGAAGCTTTCTTT,CATSRDPQGNTEAFF
TRBV28,.,TRBJ2-2,.,.,CASSLLSGPDTGELFF
TRBV5-4,.,TRBJ1-2,few,TGTGCCAGCAGTCAGGGAGCTAACTATGGCTACACCTTC,CASSQGANYGYTF
TRBV4-1,.,TRBJ2-1,.,TGCGCCAGCAGGTCACTGGGGGGGCTTAACAATGAGCAGTTCTTC,CASRSLGGLNNEQFF
TRBV4-1,TRBD2,TRBJ2-5,few,TGCGCCAGCAGCCAAGATGGAGCGGGGGTCATTCAAGAGACCCAGTACTTC,CASSQDGAGVIQETQYF
TRBV1,.,TRBJ1-2,few,TGCACCAGCAGCCGATACAGGGGGCCCTTCCTTAACTATGGCTACACCTTC,CTSSRYRGPFLNYGYTF
TRBV18,.,TRBJ2-2,few,TGTGCCAGCTCACCGGACACCTACACCGGGGAGCTGTTTTTT,CASSPDTYTGELFF
TRBV20-1,.,TRBJ1-1,few,TGCAGTGCTACCTACACTGAAGCTTTCTTT,CSATYTEAFF
TRBV7-8,TRBD1,TRBJ1-1,.,TGTGCCAGCAGCTCGGACAGGGCCAAAGCTTTCTTT,CASSSDRAKAFF
TRBV18,.,TRBJ1-6,.,TGTGCCAGCTCACCAGGGTCCAATTCACCCCTCCACTTT,CASSPGSNSPLHF
TRBV9,TRBD1,TRBJ2-7,.,TGTGCCAGCAGCGTGGGACAGGGGGTTATCCCCTACGAGCAGTACTTC,CASSVGQGVIPYEQYF
TRBV20-1,.,TRBJ2-5,few,TGCAGTGTCAGACAAGAGACCCAGTACTTC,CSVRQETQYF
TRBV9,.,TRBJ1-5,.,TGTGCCAGCAGCGTAGCCTCCCCCATAGGCAATCAGCCCCAGCATTTT,CASSVASPIGNQPQHF
TRBV9,.,TRBJ2-3,.,TGTGCCAGCAGCGGTTCAGCGGGCTTCACAGATACGCAGTATTTT,CASSGSAGFTDTQYF
TRBV11-2,.,TRBJ2-5,once,TGTGCCAGCAACCTGGTGGGGCCCTCAGGGGCCCAGTACTTC,CASNLVGPSGAQYF
TRBV30,.,TRBJ1-1,few,TGTGCCTGGAGGGGCGGAGGCGAGACTGAAGCTTTCTTT,CAWRGGGETEAFF
TRBV30,.,TRBJ2-7,.,TGTGCCTGGACCGCCATGGGTCCGGGACTCGAATTC,CAWTAMGPGLEF
TRBV5-1,.,TRBJ1-1,few,TGCGCCAGCAGCACTAATCCGGACACTGAAGCTTTCTTT,CASSTNPDTEAFF
TRBV14,.,TRBJ2-1,.,TGTGCCAGCAGCCAAGAATCCGTCAGGGGAACAAGTTTAAAGTTCTTC,CASSQESVRGTSLKFF
TRBV7-3,TRBD1,TRBJ1-2,.,TGTGCCAGCAGCCCCGGACAGGGGCTTGGCTACACCTTC,CASSPGQGLGYTF
TRBV7-9,.,TRBJ2-1,few,TGTGCCAGCAGCTTACCACGACATACGGGGGTCAATGAGCAGTTCTTC,CASSLPRHTGVNEQFF
TRBV7-2,.,TRBJ1-6,few,TGTGCCAGCAGCCCTCCGACAGCCAATTCACCCCTCCACTTT,CASSPPTANSPLHF
TRBV6-5,.,TRBJ2-1,few,TGTGCCAGCAGTTACCAGTCGTGGGCAGGAGAGCAGTTCTTC,CASSYQSWAGEQFF
TRBV9,TRBD1,TRBJ2-7,.,TGTGCCAGCAGCGTAGAGGGACAGGGGAACCACGAGCAGTACTTC,CASSVEGQGNHEQYF
TRBV4-1,.,TRBJ1-2,few,TGCGCCAGCAGCCAAGAGCCACTGGTGGTAGGGATCTATGGCTACACCTTC,CASSQEPLVVGIYGYTF
TRBV6-5,.,TRBJ2-1,.,TGTGCCAGCAGTTGGGACAACTCCTACAATGAGCAGTTCTTC,CASSWDNSYNEQFF
TRBV6-5,.,TRBJ2-1,few,TGTGCCAGCAGTTACTCCGGGAATTCCTACAATGAGCAGTTCTTC,CASSYSGNSYNEQFF
TRBV30,.,TRBJ1-1,.,TGTGCCTGGAGTTTGGTGAGCACTGAAGCTTTCTTT,CAWSLVSTEAFF
TRBV30,.,TRBJ1-2,few,TGTGCCTGGTCTACTGGGGGCTATGGCTACACCTTC,CAWSTGGYGYTF
TRBV7-9,.,TRBJ1-1,.,TGTGCCAGCAGCTTTCCCCAGAACACTGAAGCTTTCTTT,CASSFPQNTEAFF
TRBV5-1,TRBD1,TRBJ2-5,.,TGCGCCAGCAGCTCTGGGACAGGAGTACCACAAGAGACCCAGTACTTC,CASSSGTGVPQETQYF
TRBV6-6,.,TRBJ1-1,few,TGTGCCAGCAGGCCGGGACCCATGGGAACTGAAGCTTTCTTT,CASRPGPMGTEAFF
TRBV15,TRBD1,TRBJ2-7,.,TGTGCCACCAGCACAACTTGGGGACAGGGTAGGCACCCCTACGAGCAGTACTTC,CATSTTWGQGRHPYEQYF
TRBV9,.,TRBJ1-2,.,TGTGCCAGCAGCCCCGGGTCCTCCGACTATGGCTACACCTTC,CASSPGSSDYGYTF
TRBV5-6,.,TRBJ2-7,.,TGTGCCAGCAGCCCCGGCCCAGGGAACCCCTACGAGCAGTACTTC,CASSPGPGNPYEQYF
TRBV11-3,.,TRBJ2-3,few,TGTGCCAGCAGCCGAGTGGGGAGTGGGTCTGATACGCAGTATTTT,CASSRVGSGSDTQYF
TRBV9,TRBD2,TRBJ2-5,.,TGTGCCAGCAGCCCAGCGGGGGGGCCGTCTCACGAGACCCAGTACTTC,CASSPAGGPSHETQYF
TRBV30,.,TRBJ1-6,few,TGTGCCTGGAAGGACAGCTCCTATAATTCACCCCTCCACTTT,CAWKDSSYNSPLHF
TRBV7-9,TRBD1,TRBJ1-3,.,TGTGCCAGCAGAAAAGGGACAGCCTCTGGAAACACCATATATTTT,CASRKGTASGNTIYF